This record concerns one TCR beta chain sequence. The sample comes from a study of blood T cell repertoires in COVID-19. V shed 3 bases, J shed 4 bases, and the junction held 5 bases outside the gene matches. Germline CDR1 LNHDA, CDR2 SQIVND (reference sequence). CDR3 length: 15 residues. Some clones are missing from TCRdb's copy, which holds only in-frame ones; the method was immunoSEQ multiplex PCR. The sample lists 300,000 to 350,000 clones; about 90% were seen once. The receptor's source is a woman aged 30 to 39 who had recovered from COVID-19. J is TRBJ2-3 and V is TRBV19; TRBD1 matches 9 bases. Sample: PBMCs or T cells enriched from blood (not recorded which). CDR3 sequence (DNA): TGTGCCAGTAGTATGCCGACAGGGGGTTCAGATACGCAGTATTTT. Residues: CASSMPTGGSDTQYF.